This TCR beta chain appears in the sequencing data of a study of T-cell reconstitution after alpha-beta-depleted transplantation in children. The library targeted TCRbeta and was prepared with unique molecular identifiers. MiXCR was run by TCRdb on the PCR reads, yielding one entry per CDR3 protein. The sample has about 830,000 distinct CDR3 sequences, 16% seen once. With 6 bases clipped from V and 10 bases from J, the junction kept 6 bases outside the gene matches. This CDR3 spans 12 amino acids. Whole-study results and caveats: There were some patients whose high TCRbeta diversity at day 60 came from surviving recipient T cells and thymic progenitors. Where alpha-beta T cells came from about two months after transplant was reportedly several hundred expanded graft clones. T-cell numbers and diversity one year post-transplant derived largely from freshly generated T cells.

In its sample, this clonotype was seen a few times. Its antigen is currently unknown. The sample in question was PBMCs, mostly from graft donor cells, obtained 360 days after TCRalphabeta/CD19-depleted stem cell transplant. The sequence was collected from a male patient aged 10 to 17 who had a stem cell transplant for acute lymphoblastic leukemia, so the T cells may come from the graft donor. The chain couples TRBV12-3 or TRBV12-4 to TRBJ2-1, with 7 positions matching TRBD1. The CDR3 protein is CASRGTGAEQFF. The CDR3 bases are TGTGCCAGCAGGGGAACAGGGGCCGAGCAGTTCTTC.